These T cell receptor beta chains were read from a single sample in a study of T cell responses to AZD1222 COVID-19 vaccine. The method was immunoSEQ multiplex PCR; TCRdb's version includes in-frame clones alone and lacks a portion of them. The sample shows roughly 90,000 clones, over 85% of them seen only once. Source: peripheral blood, taken 28 days after the second AZD1222 dose. The source of these receptors is an adult who received the AZD1222 COVID-19 vaccine. The CDR3 runs from the conserved cysteine through the conserved F or W. The order of the fields is D gene, J gene, V gene, clone size, CDR3 protein, CDR3 DNA. The D gene is left open where the match is weak. Expanded clones are given a class, and other clones once, few, many or no size at all.

d_gene: .
j_gene: TRBJ1-5
v_gene: TRBV27
abundance: .
CDR3aa: CASSLWYNQPQHF
CDR3nt: TGTGCCAGCAGTTTGTGGTACAATCAGCCCCAGCATTTT

d_gene: TRBD2
j_gene: TRBJ2-5
v_gene: TRBV19
abundance: .
CDR3aa: CASSTTIGTMVETQYF
CDR3nt: TGTGCCAGTAGTACCACTATCGGGACTATGGTAGAGACCCAGTACTTC

d_gene: TRBD1
j_gene: TRBJ1-2
v_gene: TRBV6-5
abundance: .
CDR3aa: CASSSDRGRVYGYTF
CDR3nt: TGTGCCAGCAGTTCGGACAGGGGGCGTGTCTATGGCTACACCTTC

d_gene: TRBD1
j_gene: TRBJ1-5
v_gene: TRBV25-1
abundance: .
CDR3aa: CASSVGQGGNQPQHF
CDR3nt: TGTGCCAGCAGTGTCGGACAGGGGGGAAATCAGCCCCAGCATTTT

d_gene: .
j_gene: TRBJ2-6
v_gene: TRBV10-3
abundance: .
CDR3aa: CAISDQGTGANVLTF
CDR3nt: TGTGCCATCAGTGATCAGGGAACTGGGGCCAACGTCCTGACTTTC

d_gene: .
j_gene: TRBJ2-3
v_gene: TRBV6-5
abundance: .
CDR3aa: CASSYVRSTDTQYF
CDR3nt: TGTGCCAGCAGTTACGTCCGGAGCACAGATACGCAGTATTTT

d_gene: TRBD1
j_gene: TRBJ1-5
v_gene: TRBV30
abundance: few
CDR3aa: CAWSHRGPLLSNQPQHF
CDR3nt: TGTGCCTGGAGTCACAGGGGGCCCCTTTTAAGCAATCAGCCCCAGCATTTT

d_gene: .
j_gene: TRBJ2-1
v_gene: TRBV7-3
abundance: .
CDR3aa: CASSFRGNEQFF
CDR3nt: TGTGCCAGCAGCTTCAGGGGCAATGAGCAGTTCTTC

d_gene: .
j_gene: TRBJ1-1
v_gene: TRBV5-4
abundance: .
CDR3aa: CASSSDQVNPRTEAFF
CDR3nt: TGTGCCAGCAGCTCTGACCAGGTTAACCCGAGGACTGAAGCTTTCTTT

d_gene: .
j_gene: TRBJ2-7
v_gene: TRBV4-3
abundance: .
CDR3aa: CASSQDRGPYEQYF
CDR3nt: TGCGCCAGCAGCCAAGATCGGGGTCCCTACGAGCAGTACTTC

d_gene: TRBD2
j_gene: TRBJ2-5
v_gene: TRBV4-2
abundance: .
CDR3aa: CASSQGGEGLETQYF
CDR3nt: TGTGCCAGCAGCCAAGGCGGGGAGGGGTTGGAGACCCAGTACTTC

d_gene: .
j_gene: TRBJ1-3
v_gene: TRBV19
abundance: .
CDR3aa: CASRDPGERNTIYF
CDR3nt: TGTGCCAGCAGAGACCCAGGGGAACGAAACACCATATATTTT

d_gene: .
j_gene: TRBJ1-4
v_gene: TRBV28
abundance: .
CDR3aa: CASTKRRRRPPNEKLFF
CDR3nt: TGTGCCAGCACTAAAAGAAGGCGCCGGCCGCCGAATGAAAAACTGTTTTTT

d_gene: TRBD2
j_gene: TRBJ2-7
v_gene: TRBV30
abundance: .
CDR3aa: CAWSASGGFYEQYF
CDR3nt: TGTGCCTGGAGTGCTAGCGGGGGCTTCTACGAGCAGTACTTC

d_gene: .
j_gene: TRBJ2-3
v_gene: TRBV10-3
abundance: once
CDR3aa: CAISELRAGPSGTDTQYF
CDR3nt: TGTGCCATCAGTGAGCTTAGGGCAGGGCCATCCGGCACAGATACGCAGTATTTT

d_gene: .
j_gene: TRBJ1-4
v_gene: TRBV23-1
abundance: .
CDR3aa: CASSPPGPNEKLFF
CDR3nt: TGCGCCAGCAGTCCCCCGGGCCCTAATGAAAAACTGTTTTTT

d_gene: TRBD1
j_gene: TRBJ1-6
v_gene: TRBV3-1/TRBV3-2
abundance: .
CDR3aa: CASSQVGQGNSPLHF
CDR3nt: TGTGCCAGCAGCCAAGTGGGACAGGGAAATTCACCCCTCCACTTT

d_gene: TRBD1
j_gene: TRBJ1-2
v_gene: TRBV2
abundance: few
CDR3aa: CASSITPGQGTGYTF
CDR3nt: TGTGCCAGCTCTATAACCCCGGGACAGGGTACGGGCTACACCTTC

d_gene: .
j_gene: TRBJ2-3
v_gene: TRBV19
abundance: .
CDR3aa: CASSIAGVSTDTQYF
CDR3nt: TGTGCCAGTAGTATAGCCGGGGTCAGCACAGATACGCAGTATTTT

d_gene: TRBD1
j_gene: TRBJ2-3
v_gene: TRBV7-9
abundance: .
CDR3aa: CASSLRTGITDTQYF
CDR3nt: TGTGCCAGCAGCTTAAGGACAGGTATCACAGATACGCAGTATTTT

d_gene: .
j_gene: TRBJ1-1
v_gene: TRBV7-9
abundance: .
CDR3aa: CASSPRLNTEAFF
CDR3nt: TGTGCCAGCAGCCCTAGGCTGAACACTGAAGCTTTCTTT

d_gene: TRBD1
j_gene: TRBJ1-4
v_gene: TRBV5-6
abundance: .
CDR3aa: CASSYGTADVLFF
CDR3nt: TGTGCCAGCAGCTATGGGACAGCAGATGTTCTGTTTTTT

d_gene: TRBD1
j_gene: TRBJ2-2
v_gene: TRBV7-3
abundance: .
CDR3aa: CASSLTPTGSTGELFF
CDR3nt: TGTGCCAGCAGCTTAACCCCGACAGGGAGCACCGGGGAGCTGTTTTTT

d_gene: .
j_gene: TRBJ1-3
v_gene: TRBV9
abundance: once
CDR3aa: CASSVPSGNTIYF
CDR3nt: TGTGCCAGCAGCGTTCCCTCTGGAAACACCATATATTTT

d_gene: .
j_gene: TRBJ1-1
v_gene: TRBV3-1/TRBV3-2
abundance: .
CDR3aa: CASSQANTEAFF
CDR3nt: TGTGCCAGCAGCCAAGCTAACACTGAAGCTTTCTTT

d_gene: TRBD2
j_gene: TRBJ2-1
v_gene: TRBV10-2
abundance: .
CDR3aa: CASRKTSGGHYNEGQFF
CDR3nt: TGCGCCAGCAGAAAGACTAGCGGGGGCCACTACAATGAAGGGCAGTTCTTC

d_gene: TRBD1
j_gene: TRBJ2-2
v_gene: TRBV2
abundance: .
CDR3aa: CASKGQPNTGELFF
CDR3nt: TGTGCCAGCAAGGGACAGCCGAACACCGGGGAGCTGTTTTTT

d_gene: .
j_gene: TRBJ1-6
v_gene: TRBV4-3
abundance: .
CDR3aa: CASSQDRMTGGLNSPLHF
CDR3nt: TGCGCCAGCAGCCAAGATCGGATGACCGGGGGGTTGAATTCACCCCTCCACTTT

d_gene: .
j_gene: TRBJ2-7
v_gene: TRBV4-1
abundance: .
CDR3aa: CASSQESGYEQYF
CDR3nt: TGCGCCAGCAGCCAAGAATCCGGGTACGAGCAGTACTTC

d_gene: TRBD1
j_gene: TRBJ1-3
v_gene: TRBV9
abundance: .
CDR3aa: CASSVDGQGSGNTIYF
CDR3nt: TGTGCCAGCAGCGTAGACGGACAGGGGTCCGGAAACACCATATATTTT

d_gene: .
j_gene: TRBJ2-2
v_gene: TRBV9
abundance: few
CDR3aa: CASSFRASGTGELFF
CDR3nt: TGTGCCAGCAGCTTCCGGGCGTCCGGAACCGGGGAGCTGTTTTTT

d_gene: TRBD2
j_gene: TRBJ2-3
v_gene: TRBV5-4
abundance: .
CDR3aa: CASSLVLAGPTDTQYF
CDR3nt: TGTGCCAGCAGCTTAGTTCTAGCGGGGCCCACAGATACGCAGTATTTT

d_gene: .
j_gene: TRBJ2-2
v_gene: TRBV9
abundance: .
CDR3aa: CASSVDGGSGELFF
CDR3nt: TGTGCCAGCAGCGTAGACGGGGGCTCCGGGGAGCTGTTTTTT

d_gene: TRBD2
j_gene: TRBJ2-2
v_gene: TRBV11-3
abundance: .
CDR3aa: CASSRGTSGVTGELFF
CDR3nt: TGTGCCAGCAGCCGCGGGACTAGCGGCGTTACCGGGGAGCTGTTTTTT

d_gene: TRBD2
j_gene: TRBJ2-5
v_gene: TRBV13
abundance: .
CDR3aa: CASSQRGTETQYF
CDR3nt: TGTGCCAGCAGCCAGCGGGGTACGGAGACCCAGTACTTC

d_gene: TRBD1
j_gene: TRBJ1-5
v_gene: TRBV6-2/TRBV6-3
abundance: .
CDR3aa: CASSYYRDRGIYSNQPQHF
CDR3nt: TGTGCCAGCAGTTATTACCGGGACAGGGGCATTTATAGCAATCAGCCCCAGCATTTT

d_gene: .
j_gene: TRBJ1-2
v_gene: TRBV9
abundance: few
CDR3aa: CASSVRDNYGYTF
CDR3nt: TGTGCCAGCAGCGTTAGAGATAACTATGGCTACACCTTC

d_gene: .
j_gene: TRBJ2-7
v_gene: TRBV5-5
abundance: .
CDR3aa: CASSLPGSSYEQYF
CDR3nt: TGTGCCAGCAGCTTGCCAGGTAGCTCCTACGAGCAGTACTTC

d_gene: .
j_gene: TRBJ1-3
v_gene: TRBV27
abundance: .
CDR3aa: CASSLSFGNTIYF
CDR3nt: TGTGCCAGCAGTTTATCTTTTGGAAACACCATATATTTT

d_gene: .
j_gene: TRBJ2-7
v_gene: TRBV7-2
abundance: once
CDR3aa: CASSFLTNGGGPPYEQYF
CDR3nt: TGTGCCAGCAGCTTTCTTACCAATGGCGGCGGCCCTCCCTACGAGCAGTACTTC

d_gene: .
j_gene: TRBJ2-3
v_gene: TRBV7-9
abundance: .
CDR3aa: CASSPTGILAADTQYF
CDR3nt: TGTGCCAGCAGCCCCACGGGGATCCTGGCGGCAGATACGCAGTATTTT

d_gene: .
j_gene: TRBJ1-5
v_gene: TRBV6-5
abundance: .
CDR3aa: CASIPDGNQPQHF
CDR3nt: TGTGCCAGCATCCCTGACGGCAATCAGCCCCAGCATTTT

d_gene: .
j_gene: TRBJ2-1
v_gene: TRBV2
abundance: .
CDR3aa: CASYVGEDEQFF
CDR3nt: TGTGCCAGCTACGTAGGGGAGGATGAGCAGTTCTTC

d_gene: TRBD1
j_gene: TRBJ1-6
v_gene: TRBV6-5
abundance: .
CDR3aa: CASSSTGQGNSPLHF
CDR3nt: TGTGCCAGCAGTTCCACGGGACAGGGTAATTCACCCCTCCACTTT

d_gene: .
j_gene: TRBJ1-3
v_gene: TRBV4-1
abundance: .
CDR3aa: CASSQTGFSGNTIYF
CDR3nt: TGCGCCAGCAGCCAAACAGGTTTTTCTGGAAACACCATATATTTT

d_gene: .
j_gene: TRBJ1-2
v_gene: TRBV5-1
abundance: once
CDR3aa: CASSREDNYGYTF
CDR3nt: TGCGCCAGCAGCCGGGAGGATAACTATGGCTACACCTTC

d_gene: .
j_gene: TRBJ2-5
v_gene: TRBV7-3
abundance: .
CDR3aa: CASSPDQETQYF
CDR3nt: TGTGCCAGCAGCCCCGACCAAGAGACCCAGTACTTC

d_gene: TRBD2
j_gene: TRBJ2-3
v_gene: TRBV12-5
abundance: .
CDR3aa: CASGMGTSGGAPDTQYF
CDR3nt: TGTGCTAGTGGGATGGGGACTAGCGGGGGGGCCCCCGATACGCAGTATTTT

d_gene: TRBD2
j_gene: TRBJ2-3
v_gene: TRBV7-2
abundance: .
CDR3aa: CASSLLAGGTDTQYF
CDR3nt: TGTGCCAGCAGCTTACTGGCGGGGGGCACAGATACGCAGTATTTT

d_gene: TRBD1
j_gene: TRBJ1-2
v_gene: TRBV7-2
abundance: .
CDR3aa: CASSGLQGNYGYTF
CDR3nt: TGTGCCAGCAGCGGTTTACAGGGGAACTATGGCTACACCTTC

d_gene: TRBD1
j_gene: TRBJ1-2
v_gene: TRBV27
abundance: .
CDR3aa: CASSLVPGTGGADGYTF
CDR3nt: TGTGCCAGCAGTTTGGTCCCCGGGACAGGGGGCGCCGATGGCTACACCTTC

d_gene: TRBD1
j_gene: TRBJ1-2
v_gene: TRBV29-1
abundance: .
CDR3aa: CSVETGVYGYTF
CDR3nt: TGCAGCGTTGAAACAGGGGTCTATGGCTACACCTTC

d_gene: .
j_gene: TRBJ1-1
v_gene: TRBV6-5
abundance: .
CDR3aa: CASSPTRNTEAFF
CDR3nt: TGTGCCAGCAGTCCTACCAGGAACACTGAAGCTTTCTTT

d_gene: .
j_gene: TRBJ1-3
v_gene: TRBV6-5
abundance: .
CDR3aa: CASSPLGVGNTIYF
CDR3nt: TGTGCCAGCAGTCCCCTCGGGGTCGGGAACACCATATATTTT

d_gene: .
j_gene: TRBJ2-5
v_gene: TRBV7-2
abundance: .
CDR3aa: CASSWRPQGGQETQYF
CDR3nt: TGTGCCAGCAGCTGGAGGCCTCAAGGGGGCCAAGAGACCCAGTACTTC

d_gene: TRBD2
j_gene: TRBJ2-3
v_gene: TRBV3-1/TRBV3-2
abundance: .
CDR3aa: CASSQSSGGAGTQYF
CDR3nt: TGTGCCAGCAGCCAATCTAGCGGGGGGGCAGGTACGCAGTATTTT

d_gene: .
j_gene: TRBJ1-6
v_gene: TRBV4-1
abundance: .
CDR3aa: CASSQDQRGGDYNSPLHF
CDR3nt: TGCGCCAGCAGCCAAGATCAGCGAGGGGGTGACTATAATTCACCCCTCCACTTT

d_gene: TRBD2
j_gene: TRBJ2-2
v_gene: TRBV7-2
abundance: .
CDR3aa: CASSSLAVGELFF
CDR3nt: TGTGCCAGCAGCAGCCTAGCGGTCGGGGAGCTGTTTTTT

d_gene: TRBD1
j_gene: TRBJ1-3
v_gene: TRBV28
abundance: few
CDR3aa: CASSLPTWDRLFSGNTIYF
CDR3nt: TGTGCCAGCAGTTTACCTACTTGGGACAGGCTCTTCTCTGGAAACACCATATATTTT